This T cell receptor beta chain was recorded in a study of CD8+ T cells in alopecia areata. Study at large: Tofacitinib was taken orally by treated patients, and the dose was 5 to 10 mg twice daily. Treated patients' severity was scored by percentage of affected scalp area.

This CDR3 is built from 12 residues. The V gene lost 4 bases and the J gene lost 3 bases, with 7 bases spanning the gap. CDR1 and CDR2 from the germline V gene are MGHDK and SYGVNS. Extraction and reverse transcription of RNA yielded cDNA as the sequencing template. Clones were read by immunoSEQ multiplex PCR, and TCRdb kept only the in-frame ones, dropping some. The sample includes 190,000 or so clones, more than 45% of them seen just once. This sample's treatment: oral pan-JAK inhibitor, 5-10 mg twice daily. The table lists this clone with a count of one. Its target is not known. Study findings and constraints: Tofacitinib significantly lowered scalp clonality and expanded CD8+ clones among the top 100. Tofacitinib did not eliminate many expanded lesional clones from scalp or blood.

The rearrangement joins TRBV25-1 to TRBJ2-7; D is unclear. The sequence derives from a human donor with alopecia areata. The sequencing used CD4+ T cells sorted from blood, collected at week 24, from a patient treated with tofacitinib. The CDR3 is CASSGTFYEQYF. CDR3 DNA sequence: TGTGCCAGCAGTGGGACCTTCTACGAGCAGTACTTC.